This T cell receptor (beta chain) was recovered during a study of cytotoxic CD8 clonotypes in ibrutinib-treated CLL. As for the study in general: Within the patient group, roughly 12 were relapsed/refractory and approximately 15 treatment-naive, and 17 were IGHV unmutated.

Looked up from germline, CDR1 is MDHEN and CDR2 is SYDVKM. Trimming removed 2 bases from V and 0 bases from J, with 11 bases in between. The CDR3 is 15 residues long. On this clone: Its specificity is not known.

Measured with immunoSEQ multiplex PCR; TCRdb has only the in-frame clones, and not every one. The table has 70,000 to 85,000 clones, more than 75% seen once. Overall study results and limits: Clonality went up at ibrutinib response and then declined back toward baseline at progression. There were differences in sampling times between sustained-remission and progressing patients.

The rearrangement uses TRBV28 and TRBJ2-7; D is perhaps TRBD1 or TRBD2 (5 bases each). The specimen comprised PBMCs, sampled at disease progression, from a patient treated with ibrutinib. This clonotype was obtained from a human donor with chronic lymphocytic leukemia. The CDR3 is CASSLPGAPSYEQYF. CDR3 coding DNA: TGTGCCAGCAGTTTACCCGGGGCGCCCTCCTACGAGCAGTACTTC.